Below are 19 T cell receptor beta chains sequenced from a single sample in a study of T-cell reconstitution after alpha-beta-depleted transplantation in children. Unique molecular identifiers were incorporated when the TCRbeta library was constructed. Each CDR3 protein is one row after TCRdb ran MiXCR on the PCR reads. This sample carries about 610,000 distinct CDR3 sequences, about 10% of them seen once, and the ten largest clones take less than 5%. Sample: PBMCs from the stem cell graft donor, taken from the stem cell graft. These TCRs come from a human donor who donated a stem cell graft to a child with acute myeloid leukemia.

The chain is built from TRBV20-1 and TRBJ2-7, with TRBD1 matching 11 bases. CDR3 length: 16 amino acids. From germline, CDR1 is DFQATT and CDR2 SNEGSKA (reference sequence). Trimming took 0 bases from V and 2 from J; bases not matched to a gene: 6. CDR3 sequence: CSAREWGQGVPYEQYF. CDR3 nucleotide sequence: TGCAGTGCTAGAGAGTGGGGACAGGGGGTCCCCTACGAGCAGTACTTC.

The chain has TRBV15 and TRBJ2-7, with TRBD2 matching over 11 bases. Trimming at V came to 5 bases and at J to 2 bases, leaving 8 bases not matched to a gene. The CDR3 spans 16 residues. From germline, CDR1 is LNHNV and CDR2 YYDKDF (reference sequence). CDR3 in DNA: TGTGCCACCAGCGGGAGGAAGGGACTAGCGGCCTACGAGCAGTACTTC. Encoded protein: CATSGRKGLAAYEQYF.

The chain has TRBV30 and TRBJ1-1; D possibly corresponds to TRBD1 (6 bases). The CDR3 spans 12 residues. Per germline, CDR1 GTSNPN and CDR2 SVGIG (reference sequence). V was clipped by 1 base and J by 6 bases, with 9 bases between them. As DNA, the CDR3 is TGTGCCTGGAGTGAGGGGGGCGCTGAAGCTTTCTTT. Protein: CAWSEGGAEAFF.

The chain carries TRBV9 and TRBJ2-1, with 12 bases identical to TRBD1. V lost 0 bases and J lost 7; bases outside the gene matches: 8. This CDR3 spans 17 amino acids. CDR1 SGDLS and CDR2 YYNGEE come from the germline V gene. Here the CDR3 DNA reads TGTGCCAGCAGCGTAGCTTGGGGGACAGGGGGCATTAATGAGCAGTTCTTC. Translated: CASSVAWGTGGINEQFF.

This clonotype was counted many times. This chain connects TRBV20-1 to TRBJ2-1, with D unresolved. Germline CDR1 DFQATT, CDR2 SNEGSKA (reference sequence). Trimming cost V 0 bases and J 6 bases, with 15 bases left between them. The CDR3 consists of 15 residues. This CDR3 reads CSAREALLGINEQFF. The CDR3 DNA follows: TGCAGTGCTAGAGAGGCACTCCTGGGGATCAATGAGCAGTTCTTC.

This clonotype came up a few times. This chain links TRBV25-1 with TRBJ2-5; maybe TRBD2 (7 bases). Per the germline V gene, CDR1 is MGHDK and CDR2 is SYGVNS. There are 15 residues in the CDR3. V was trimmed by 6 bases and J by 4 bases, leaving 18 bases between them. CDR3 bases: TGTGCCAGCAGCCAGAACACCGGGGGGCCAGAGACCCAGTACTTC. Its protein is CASSQNTGGPETQYF.

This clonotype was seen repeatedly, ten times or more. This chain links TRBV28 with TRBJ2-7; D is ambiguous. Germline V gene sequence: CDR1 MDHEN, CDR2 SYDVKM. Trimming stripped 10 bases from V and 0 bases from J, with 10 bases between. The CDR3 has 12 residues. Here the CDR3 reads CATASSSYEQYF. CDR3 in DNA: TGTGCCACCGCGTCAAGCTCCTACGAGCAGTACTTC. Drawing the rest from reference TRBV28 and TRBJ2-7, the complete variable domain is DVKVTQSSRYLVKRTGEKVFLECVQDMDHENMFWYRQDPGLGLRLIYFSYDVKMKEKGDIPEGYSVSREKKERFSLILESASTNQTSMYLCATASSSYEQYFGPGTRLTVT.

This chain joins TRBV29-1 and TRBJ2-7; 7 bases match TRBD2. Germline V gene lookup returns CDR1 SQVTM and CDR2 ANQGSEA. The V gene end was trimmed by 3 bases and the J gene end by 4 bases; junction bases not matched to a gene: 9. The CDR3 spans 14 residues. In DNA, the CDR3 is TGCAGCGTTGAGGTGGGGCAGGGAGGGTACGAGCAGTACTTC. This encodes CSVEVGQGGYEQYF.

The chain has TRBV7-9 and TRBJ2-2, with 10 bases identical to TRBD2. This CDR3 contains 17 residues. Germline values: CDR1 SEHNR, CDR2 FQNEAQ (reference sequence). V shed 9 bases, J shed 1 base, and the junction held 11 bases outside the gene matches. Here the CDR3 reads CASYQWTSGWNTGELFF. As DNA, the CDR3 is TGTGCCAGTTACCAATGGACTAGCGGTTGGAACACCGGGGAGCTGTTTTTT.

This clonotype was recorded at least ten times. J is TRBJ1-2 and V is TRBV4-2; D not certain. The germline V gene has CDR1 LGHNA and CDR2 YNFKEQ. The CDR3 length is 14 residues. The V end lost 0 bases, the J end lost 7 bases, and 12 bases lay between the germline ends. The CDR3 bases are TGTGCCAGCAGCCAAGATCGGCAGGCCAGTGGCTACACCTTC. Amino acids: CASSQDRQASGYTF.

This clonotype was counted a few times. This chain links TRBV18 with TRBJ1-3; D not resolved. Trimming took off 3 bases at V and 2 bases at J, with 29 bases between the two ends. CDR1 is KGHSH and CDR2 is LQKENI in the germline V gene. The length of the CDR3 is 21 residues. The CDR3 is CASSPLSPSSIKENPGNTIYF. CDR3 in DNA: TGTGCCAGCTCACCTTTAAGCCCCTCATCAATAAAGGAAAACCCTGGAAACACCATATATTTT.

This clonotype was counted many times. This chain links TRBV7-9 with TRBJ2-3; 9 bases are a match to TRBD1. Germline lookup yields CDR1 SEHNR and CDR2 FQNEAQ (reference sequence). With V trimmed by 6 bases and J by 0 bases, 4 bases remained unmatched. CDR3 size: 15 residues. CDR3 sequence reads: CASRIGQGSTDTQYF. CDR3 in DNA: TGTGCCAGCAGGATCGGACAGGGGAGCACAGATACGCAGTATTTT.

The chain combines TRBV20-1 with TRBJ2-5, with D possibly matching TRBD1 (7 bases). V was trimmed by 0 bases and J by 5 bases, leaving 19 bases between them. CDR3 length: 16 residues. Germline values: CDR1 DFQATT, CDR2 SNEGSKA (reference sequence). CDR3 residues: CSARDSGAQGGETQYF. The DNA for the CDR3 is TGCAGTGCTAGAGACTCGGGGGCGCAGGGGGGCGAGACCCAGTACTTC.

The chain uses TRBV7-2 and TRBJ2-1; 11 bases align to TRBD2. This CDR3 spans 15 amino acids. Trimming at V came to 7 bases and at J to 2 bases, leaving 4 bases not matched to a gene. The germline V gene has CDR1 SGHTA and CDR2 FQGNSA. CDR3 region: CASTVAGGPYNEQFF. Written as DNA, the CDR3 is TGTGCCAGCACCGTAGCGGGAGGGCCCTACAATGAGCAGTTCTTC.

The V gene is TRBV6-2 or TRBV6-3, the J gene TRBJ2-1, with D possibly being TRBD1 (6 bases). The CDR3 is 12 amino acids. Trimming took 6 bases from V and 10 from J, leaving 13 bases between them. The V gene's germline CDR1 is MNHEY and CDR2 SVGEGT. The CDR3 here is CASRKQGEEQFF. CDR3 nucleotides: TGTGCCAGCAGAAAACAGGGAGAAGAGCAGTTCTTC.

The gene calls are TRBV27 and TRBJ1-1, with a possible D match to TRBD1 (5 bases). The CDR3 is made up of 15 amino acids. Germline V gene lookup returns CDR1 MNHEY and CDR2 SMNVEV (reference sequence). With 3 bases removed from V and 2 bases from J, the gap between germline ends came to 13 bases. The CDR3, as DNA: TGTGCCAGCAGTTTCCCAGACAGCCTTAACACTGAAGCTTTCTTT. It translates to CASSFPDSLNTEAFF.

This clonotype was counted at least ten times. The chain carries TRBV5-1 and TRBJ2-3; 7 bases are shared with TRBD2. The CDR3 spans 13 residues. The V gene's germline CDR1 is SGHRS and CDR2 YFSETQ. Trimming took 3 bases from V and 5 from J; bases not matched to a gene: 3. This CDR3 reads CASSWASGDTQYF. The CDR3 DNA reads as TGCGCCAGCAGCTGGGCTAGCGGAGATACGCAGTATTTT.

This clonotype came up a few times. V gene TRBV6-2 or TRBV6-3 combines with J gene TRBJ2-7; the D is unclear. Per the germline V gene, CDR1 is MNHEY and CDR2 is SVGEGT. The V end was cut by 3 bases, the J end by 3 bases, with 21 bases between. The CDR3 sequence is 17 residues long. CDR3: CASSYPPRTQLVYEQYF. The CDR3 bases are TGTGCCAGCAGTTATCCCCCCCGGACCCAACTTGTCTACGAGCAGTACTTC.

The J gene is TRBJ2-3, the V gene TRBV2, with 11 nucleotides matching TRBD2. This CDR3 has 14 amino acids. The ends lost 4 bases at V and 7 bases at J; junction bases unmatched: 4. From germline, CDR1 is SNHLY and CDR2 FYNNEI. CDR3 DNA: TGTGCCAGCAGTGCCACTAGCGGGAGAAATACGCAGTATTTT. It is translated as CASSATSGRNTQYF. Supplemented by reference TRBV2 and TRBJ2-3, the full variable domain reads EPEVTQTPSHQVTQMGQEVILRCVPISNHLYFYWYRQILGQKVEFLVSFYNNEISEKSEIFDDQFSVERPDGSNFTLKIRSTKLEDSAMYFCASSATSGRNTQYFGPGTRLTVL.